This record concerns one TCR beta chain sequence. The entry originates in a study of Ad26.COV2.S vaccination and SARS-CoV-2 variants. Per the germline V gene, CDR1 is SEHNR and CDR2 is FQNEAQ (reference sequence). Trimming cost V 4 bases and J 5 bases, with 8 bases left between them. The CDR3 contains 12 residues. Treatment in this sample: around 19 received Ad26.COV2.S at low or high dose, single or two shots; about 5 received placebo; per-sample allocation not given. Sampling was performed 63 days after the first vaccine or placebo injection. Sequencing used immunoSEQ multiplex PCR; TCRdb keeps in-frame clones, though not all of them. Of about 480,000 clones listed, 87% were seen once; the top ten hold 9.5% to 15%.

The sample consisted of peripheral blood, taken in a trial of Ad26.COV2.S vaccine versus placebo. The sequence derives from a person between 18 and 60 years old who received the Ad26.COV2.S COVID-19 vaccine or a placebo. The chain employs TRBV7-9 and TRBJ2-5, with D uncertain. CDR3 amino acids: CASSSDVETQYF. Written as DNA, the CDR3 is TGTGCCAGCAGCTCCGACGTCGAGACCCAGTACTTC.